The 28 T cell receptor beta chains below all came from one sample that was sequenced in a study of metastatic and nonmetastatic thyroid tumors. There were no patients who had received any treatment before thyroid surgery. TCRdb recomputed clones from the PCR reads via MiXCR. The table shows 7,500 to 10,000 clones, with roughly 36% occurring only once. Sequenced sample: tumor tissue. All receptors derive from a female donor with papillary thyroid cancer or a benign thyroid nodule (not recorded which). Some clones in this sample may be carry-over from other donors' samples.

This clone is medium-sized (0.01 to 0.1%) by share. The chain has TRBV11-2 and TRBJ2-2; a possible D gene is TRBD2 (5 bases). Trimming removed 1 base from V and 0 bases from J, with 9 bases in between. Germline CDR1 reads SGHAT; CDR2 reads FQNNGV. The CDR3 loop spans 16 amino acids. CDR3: CASSLGGRANTGELFF. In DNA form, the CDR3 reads TGTGCCAGCAGCTTAGGAGGGCGGGCGAACACCGGGGAGCTGTTTTTT.

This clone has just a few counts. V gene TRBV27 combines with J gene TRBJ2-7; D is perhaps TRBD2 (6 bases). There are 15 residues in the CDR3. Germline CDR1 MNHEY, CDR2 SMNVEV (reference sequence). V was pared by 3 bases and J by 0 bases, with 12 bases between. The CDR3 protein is CASSLASANSYEQYF. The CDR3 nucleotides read TGTGCCAGCAGTTTGGCTAGCGCCAACTCCTACGAGCAGTACTTC.

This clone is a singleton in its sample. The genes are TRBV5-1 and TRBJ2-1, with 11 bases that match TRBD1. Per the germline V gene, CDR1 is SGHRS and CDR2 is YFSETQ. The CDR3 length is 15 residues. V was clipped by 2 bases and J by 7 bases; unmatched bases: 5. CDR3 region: CASSLTGTGGNEQFF. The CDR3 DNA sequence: TGCGCCAGCAGCTTAACCGGGACAGGGGGAAATGAGCAGTTCTTC.

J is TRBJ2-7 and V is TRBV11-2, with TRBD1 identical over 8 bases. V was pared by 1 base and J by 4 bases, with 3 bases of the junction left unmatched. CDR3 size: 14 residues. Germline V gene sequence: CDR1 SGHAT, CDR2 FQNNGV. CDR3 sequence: CASSLGQGAYEQYF. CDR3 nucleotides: TGTGCCAGCAGCTTAGGCCAGGGGGCATACGAGCAGTACTTC. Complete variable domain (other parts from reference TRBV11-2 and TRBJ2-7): EAGVAQSPRYKIIEKRQSVAFWCNPISGHATLYWYQQILGQGPKLLIQFQNNGVVDDSQLPKDRFSAERLKGVDSTLKIQPAKLEDSAVYLCASSLGQGAYEQYFGPGTRLTVT.

This CDR3 reads CASSSGPTYNEQFF. The CDR3 DNA follows: TGCGCCAGCAGCTCCGGCCCTACCTACAATGAGCAGTTCTTC. The chain is built from TRBV5-1 and TRBJ2-1; no definite D call. The CDR3 contains 14 residues. V dropped 3 bases and J dropped 2 bases, with 9 bases sitting between them. Germline V lookup: CDR1 SGHRS, CDR2 YFSETQ.

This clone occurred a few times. The CDR3 loop reads CASGQESSGNTIYF. The CDR3 bases are TGTGCCAGCGGTCAGGAGTCCTCTGGAAACACCATATATTTT. This chain joins TRBV2 and TRBJ1-3; unclear D gene. Trimming took 8 bases from V and 0 from J, leaving 11 bases between them. This CDR3 is 14 amino acids long. Per the germline V gene, CDR1 is SNHLY and CDR2 is FYNNEI. The full variable domain, its missing parts supplied by reference TRBV2 and TRBJ1-3, is EPEVTQTPSHQVTQMGQEVILRCVPISNHLYFYWYRQILGQKVEFLVSFYNNEISEKSEIFDDQFSVERPDGSNFTLKIRSTKLEDSAMYFCASGQESSGNTIYFGEGSWLTVV.

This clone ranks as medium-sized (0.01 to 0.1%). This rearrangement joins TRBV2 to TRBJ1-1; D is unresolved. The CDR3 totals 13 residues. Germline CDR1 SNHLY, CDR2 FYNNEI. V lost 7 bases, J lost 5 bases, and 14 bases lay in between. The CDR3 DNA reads TGTGCCAGCATCCGACGGGTAGAGACTGAAGCTTTCTTT. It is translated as CASIRRVETEAFF.

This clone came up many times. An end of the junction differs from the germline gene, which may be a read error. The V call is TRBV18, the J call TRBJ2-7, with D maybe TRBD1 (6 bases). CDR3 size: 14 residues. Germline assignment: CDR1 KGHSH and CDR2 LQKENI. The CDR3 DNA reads TGTGCCAGCCCACCACCGGGACACTCCTACGAGCAGTACTTC. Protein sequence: CASPPPGHSYEQYF.

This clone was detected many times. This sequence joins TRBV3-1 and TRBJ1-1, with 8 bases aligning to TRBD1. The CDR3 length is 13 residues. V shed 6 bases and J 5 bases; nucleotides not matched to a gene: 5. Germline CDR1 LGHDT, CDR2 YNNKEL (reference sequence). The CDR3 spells CASRDRVRTEAFF. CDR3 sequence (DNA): TGTGCCAGCAGGGACAGGGTGAGGACTGAAGCTTTCTTT.

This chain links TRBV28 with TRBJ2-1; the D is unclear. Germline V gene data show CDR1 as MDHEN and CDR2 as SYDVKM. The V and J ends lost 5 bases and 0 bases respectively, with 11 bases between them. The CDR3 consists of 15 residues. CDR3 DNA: TGTGCCAGCAGTCCCCGTAGAAGCTCCTACAATGAGCAGTTCTTC. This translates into CASSPRRSSYNEQFF. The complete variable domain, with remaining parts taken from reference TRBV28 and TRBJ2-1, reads DVKVTQSSRYLVKRTGEKVFLECVQDMDHENMFWYRQDPGLGLRLIYFSYDVKMKEKGDIPEGYSVSREKKERFSLILESASTNQTSMYLCASSPRRSSYNEQFFGPGTRLTVL.

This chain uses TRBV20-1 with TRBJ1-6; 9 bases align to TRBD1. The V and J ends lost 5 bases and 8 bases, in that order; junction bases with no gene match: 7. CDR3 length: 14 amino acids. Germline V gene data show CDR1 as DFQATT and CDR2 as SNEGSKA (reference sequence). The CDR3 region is CSADRGSVDSPLHF. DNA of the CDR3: TGCAGTGCTGACAGGGGGTCTGTCGATTCACCCCTCCACTTT.

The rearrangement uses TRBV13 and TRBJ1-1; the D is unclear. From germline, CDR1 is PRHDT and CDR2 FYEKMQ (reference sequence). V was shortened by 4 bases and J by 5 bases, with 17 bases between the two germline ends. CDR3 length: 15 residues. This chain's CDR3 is CASSSLERASTEAFF. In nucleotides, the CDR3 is TGTGCCAGCAGCTCACTCGAAAGGGCATCGACTGAAGCTTTCTTT. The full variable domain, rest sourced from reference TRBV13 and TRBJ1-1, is AAGVIQSPRHLIKEKRETATLKCYPIPRHDTVYWYQQGPGQDPQFLISFYEKMQSDKGSIPDRFSAQQFSDYHSELNMSSLELGDSALYFCASSSLERASTEAFFGQGTRLTVV.

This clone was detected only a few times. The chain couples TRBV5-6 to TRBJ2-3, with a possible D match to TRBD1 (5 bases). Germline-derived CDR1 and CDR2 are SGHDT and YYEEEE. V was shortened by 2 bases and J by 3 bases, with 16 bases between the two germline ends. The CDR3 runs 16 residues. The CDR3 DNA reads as TGTGCCAGCAGCTTAGTAGGGGCGCTGATAACAGATACGCAGTATTTT. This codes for CASSLVGALITDTQYF.

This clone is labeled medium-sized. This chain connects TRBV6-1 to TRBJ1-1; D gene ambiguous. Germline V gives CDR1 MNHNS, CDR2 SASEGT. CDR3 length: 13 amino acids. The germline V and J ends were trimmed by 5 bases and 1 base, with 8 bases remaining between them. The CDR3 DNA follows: TGTGCCAGCAGTTCTACAGCGAACACTGAAGCTTTCTTT. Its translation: CASSSTANTEAFF.

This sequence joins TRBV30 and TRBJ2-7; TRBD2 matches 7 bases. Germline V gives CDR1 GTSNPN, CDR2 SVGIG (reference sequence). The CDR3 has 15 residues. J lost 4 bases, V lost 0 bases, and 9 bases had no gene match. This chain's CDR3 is CAWSVEGGAPYEQYF. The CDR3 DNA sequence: TGTGCCTGGAGTGTAGAGGGAGGGGCCCCTTACGAGCAGTACTTC.

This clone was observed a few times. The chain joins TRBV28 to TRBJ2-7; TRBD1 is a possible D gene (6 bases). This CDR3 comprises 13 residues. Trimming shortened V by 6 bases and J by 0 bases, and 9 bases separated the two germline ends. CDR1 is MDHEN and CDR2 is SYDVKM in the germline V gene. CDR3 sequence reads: CASRGQSSYEQYF. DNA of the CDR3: TGTGCCAGCAGAGGACAGTCCTCCTACGAGCAGTACTTC.

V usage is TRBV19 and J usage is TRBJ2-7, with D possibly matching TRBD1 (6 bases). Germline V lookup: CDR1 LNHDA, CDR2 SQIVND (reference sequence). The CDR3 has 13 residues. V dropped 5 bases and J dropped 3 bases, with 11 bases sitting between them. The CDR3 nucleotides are TGTGCCAGTAGTTTGGCAGGGGTCTACGAGCAGTACTTC. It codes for CASSLAGVYEQYF.

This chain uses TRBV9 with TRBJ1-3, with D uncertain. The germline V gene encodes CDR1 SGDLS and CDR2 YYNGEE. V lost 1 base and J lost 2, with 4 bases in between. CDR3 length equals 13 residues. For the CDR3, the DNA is TGTGCCAGCAGCGTAAGGCCTGGAAACACCATATATTTT. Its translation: CASSVRPGNTIYF.

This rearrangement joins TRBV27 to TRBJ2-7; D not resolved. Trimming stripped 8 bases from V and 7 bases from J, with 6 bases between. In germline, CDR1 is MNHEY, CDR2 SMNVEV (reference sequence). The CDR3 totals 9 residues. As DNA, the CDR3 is TGTGCCAGCGGCCGAGAGCAGTACTTC. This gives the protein CASGREQYF.

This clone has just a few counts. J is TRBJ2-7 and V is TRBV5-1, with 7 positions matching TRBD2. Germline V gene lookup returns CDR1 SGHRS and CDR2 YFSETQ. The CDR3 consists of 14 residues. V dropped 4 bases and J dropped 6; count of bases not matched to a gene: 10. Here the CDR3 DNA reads TGCGCCAGCAGCGGAGCCGGGACTATCGGCGAGCAGTACTTC. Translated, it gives CASSGAGTIGEQYF.

CDR3 bases: TGTGCCAGCAGTGGAGGTGAAAAACTGTTTTTT. The encoded protein is CASSGGEKLFF. The chain recombines TRBV6-1 with TRBJ1-4, with unresolved D. Per the germline V gene, CDR1 is MNHNS and CDR2 is SASEGT. This CDR3 spans 11 amino acids. V was pared by 4 bases and J by 7 bases, with 4 bases between.

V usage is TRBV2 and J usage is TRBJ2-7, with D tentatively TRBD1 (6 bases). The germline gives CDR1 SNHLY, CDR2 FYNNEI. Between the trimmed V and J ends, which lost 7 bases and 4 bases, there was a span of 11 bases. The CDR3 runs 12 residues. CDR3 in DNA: TGTGCCAGCACGCGACAGGCATACGAGCAGTACTTC. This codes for CASTRQAYEQYF. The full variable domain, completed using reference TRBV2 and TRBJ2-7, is EPEVTQTPSHQVTQMGQEVILRCVPISNHLYFYWYRQILGQKVEFLVSFYNNEISEKSEIFDDQFSVERPDGSNFTLKIRSTKLEDSAMYFCASTRQAYEQYFGPGTRLTVT.

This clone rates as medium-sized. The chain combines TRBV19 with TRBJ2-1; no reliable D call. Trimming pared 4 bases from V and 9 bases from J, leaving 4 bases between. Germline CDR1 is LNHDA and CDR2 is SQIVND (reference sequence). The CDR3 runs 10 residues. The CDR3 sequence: CASSKGEQFF. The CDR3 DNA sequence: TGTGCCAGTAGTAAGGGTGAGCAGTTCTTC.

The CDR3 DNA is TGTGCCAGCAGCTTAGCAGGGAGCAATCAGCCCCAGCATTTT. It is translated as CASSLAGSNQPQHF. The chain joins TRBV7-2 to TRBJ1-5; D is unresolved. The CDR3 runs to 14 residues. Trimming pared 0 bases from V and 1 base from J, leaving 4 bases between. The germline V gene has CDR1 SGHTA and CDR2 FQGNSA.

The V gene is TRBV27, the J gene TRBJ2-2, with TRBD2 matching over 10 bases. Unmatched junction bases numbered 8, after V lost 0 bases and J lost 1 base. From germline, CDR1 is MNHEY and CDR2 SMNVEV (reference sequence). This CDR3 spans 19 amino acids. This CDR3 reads CASSLSQGRLAGNTGELFF. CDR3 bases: TGTGCCAGCAGTTTATCGCAGGGCCGACTAGCGGGGAACACCGGGGAGCTGTTTTTT.

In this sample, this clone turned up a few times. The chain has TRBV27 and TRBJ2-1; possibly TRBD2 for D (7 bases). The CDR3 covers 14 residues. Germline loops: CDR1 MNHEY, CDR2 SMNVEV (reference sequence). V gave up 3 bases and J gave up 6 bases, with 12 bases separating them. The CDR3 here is CASSLRGLPNEQFF. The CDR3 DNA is TGTGCCAGCAGTTTGCGGGGGCTCCCCAATGAGCAGTTCTTC.

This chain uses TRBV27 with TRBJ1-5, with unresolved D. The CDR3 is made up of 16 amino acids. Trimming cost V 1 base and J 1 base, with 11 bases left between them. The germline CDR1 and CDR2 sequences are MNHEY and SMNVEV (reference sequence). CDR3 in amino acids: CASSLYPPQSNQPQHF. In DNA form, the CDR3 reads TGTGCCAGCAGTTTATATCCCCCGCAGAGCAATCAGCCCCAGCATTTT.

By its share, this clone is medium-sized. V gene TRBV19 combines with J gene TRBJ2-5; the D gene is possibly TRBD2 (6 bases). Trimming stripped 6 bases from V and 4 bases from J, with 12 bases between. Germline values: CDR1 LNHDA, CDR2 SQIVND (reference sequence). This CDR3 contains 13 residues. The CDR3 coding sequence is TGTGCCAGTAGCAGGGACTTTGGAGAGACCCAGTACTTC. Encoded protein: CASSRDFGETQYF.